This TCR beta chain was documented in a study of blood T cell repertoires in COVID-19. Study details: Both acute and convalescent COVID-19 samples were obtained from the United States, Italy and Spain.

Sequenced by immunoSEQ multiplex PCR; TCRdb stores in-frame clones only, minus some. The sample shows 65,000 or so clones, just under 80% of them seen only once. V shed 2 bases, J shed 0 bases, and the junction held 4 bases outside the gene matches. Germline V gene sequence: CDR1 SGHRS, CDR2 YFSETQ. The CDR3 has 16 amino acids. The chain combines TRBV5-1 with TRBJ1-4, with TRBD1 matching over 7 bases. Sequencing was performed on peripheral blood. This TCR was recovered from a human donor in a cohort sampled during active COVID-19. CDR3 protein: CASSLGTVATNEKLFF. DNA for the CDR3: TGCGCCAGCAGCTTAGGGACAGTTGCAACTAATGAAAAACTGTTTTTT.